This TCR beta chain was profiled in a study of shared clonotypes between healthy human individuals (dated by TCRdb to 2020 to 2022). The study in broad terms: The cohort comprised two women and a few men aged 18 to 49 years. Each donor's leukapheresis produced roughly between roughly 0.85 and 10 billion PBMCs. Different laboratories and diverse techniques were used to prepare libraries and sequence TCR repertoires, to increase sequencing depth and limit assay-specific biases. To estimate repertoire size and how much clonotypes are shared between individuals, the study performed deep sequencing of blood TCR repertoires from a few healthy adults. For each donor, CD4 naive and CD4 memory were each given three plates, CD8 naive was given two plates, and CD8 memory was given one plate.

For the CD8 naive samples, CD45RO-negative cells were positively selected for CCR7, yielding a CD45RA+CCR7+ population from which TemRA cells were excluded. The donors were healthy, HIV-negative adults who had no recently reported acute infections or vaccinations. Only Caucasian adults living in Nashville, Tennessee, USA were represented among the donors. Blood was collected by leukapheresis, and PBMCs were isolated by Ficoll-Histopaque density gradient centrifugation and then cryopreserved in liquid nitrogen vapor phase. Purity and quantity of every magnetically sorted T cell population were checked by analytical flow cytometry. Each sorted fraction had its genomic DNA isolated and then quantified by UV absorbance on a Nanodrop 2000c. The CDR3 holds 13 amino acids from the cysteine to the phenylalanine. Of all the DNA, just the CDR3 is kept, 39 bases in frame from base 1. CDR1 SEHNR and CDR2 FQNEAQ are derived from the germline V gene (reference sequence). V is reduced by 9 bases and J by 1 base, leaving a spacing of 13 bases between them.

Using the deep immunoSEQ assay, TCR CDR3 regions were amplified from genomic DNA by multiplex PCR. Genomic DNA extracted from each cell subset was distributed evenly over all wells of several immunoSEQ 96-well plates, and each plate served as one replicate. For sorted subsets, 150 to 250 ng of genomic DNA, equivalent to 25,000 to 35,000 T cell genomes, went into each replicate PCR. Purified libraries were quantified with a Qubit 3.0 fluorometer, sized on a Bioanalyzer 2100, and re-quantified with the KAPA Library Quantification kit. Every immunoSEQ 96-well plate was sequenced on a dedicated single-read 150-cycle Illumina NextSeq 550 flow cell. Turning to the authors' computational methods: Because the immunoSEQ output held only junctional sequences and lacked quality scores, the filtering could not match the filtering applied to full-length reads. To assign V/J genes and CDR3, sequences were annotated using PyIR, a Python wrapper for IgBLAST v1.9, with IMGT germline references. Reads were filtered out if the reads had weak V/J assignments (E-value above 1e-6), no CDR3, stop codons, out-of-frame junctions, or ambiguous translated residues. V3J clonotypes were defined as sequences sharing an identical inferred V gene, J gene, and CDR3 amino acid sequence. Percentage overlap between repertoires was computed as shared unique clonotypes divided by the size of the smaller repertoire. RTK rarefaction, the Chao1 estimator, and Recon v2.1 estimates of unobserved clonotypes were used to assess repertoire richness. Generation probabilities were computed with OLGA for all TCRbeta clonotypes obtained by the gDNA method from a few donors. Drawn from immuneACCESS, this table holds only the in-frame rearrangements with V and J called that TCRdb kept. Clones are partly lost; checked studies trace under half to an unresolved V gene and leave the rest unexplained. V and J calls plus clone size are reproduced from that table; the DNA served to infer D and trimming. The sample table lists about 2.1 million clones, roughly 91% of them with a count of one. Of the sample, approximately 1.7% falls within the top ten clones.

Overall results and qualifications from the work: Sampling was restricted to blood, and TCR repertoires in tissues likely differ from the TCR repertoires found in blood. The small number of donors limited the genetic and exposure-history diversity represented. Naive subsets generally had larger estimated clonotype richness than memory subsets. Pairwise subsampling indicated that sequencing depth was expected to affect the degree of clonotype sharing among donors. Rarefaction of sorted-subset datasets indicated incomplete sequencing despite the large sequencing depth. Higher generation probabilities were observed for clonotypes shared by all four sorted-subset donors than for non-shared clonotypes. Across a handful of donors, about 5.2% of naive CD4, over 3% of naive CD8, approximately 2.5% of memory CD4, and roughly 0.4% of memory CD8 clonotypes were shared.

About this clone: Its recognized antigen is unknown. The sample holds no much larger clone one base away, and base qualities are not on file.

The sample taken for sequencing was naive CD8+ T cells from PBMCs. Explained via the paper, the cell subset or site label denotes: CD45RA+CCR7+. The TCR was taken from a man aged 18 to 29 in good health. Some clones in this sample may be carry-over from other donors' samples. The chain is assembled from TRBV7-9 and TRBJ2-7; TRBD2 could be the D gene, as 6 bases match. The CDR3 amino acid sequence is: CASEGLPSYEQYF. DNA sequence: TGTGCCAGTGAGGGACTCCCTTCCTACGAGCAGTACTTC.